Below are 23 T cell receptor beta chains sequenced from a single sample in a study of blood T cells in healthy people across ages. It was with a sample-barcoded 5' primer and a J-beta primer mix that a second PCR of roughly 7 to 12 cycles was run. MiXCR, applied by TCRdb to the 5' RACE reads, yields one record per CDR3 protein. The sample includes around 1.7 million distinct CDR3 sequences, 28% of them seen just once. Material: blood. Every receptor here comes from a woman aged 25 to 45 in good health.

The gene calls are TRBV27 and TRBJ2-2, with D perhaps TRBD1 or TRBD2 (5 bases each). Germline loops: CDR1 MNHEY, CDR2 SMNVEV (reference sequence). The CDR3 spans 17 residues. V was clipped by 6 bases and J by 0 bases, with 17 bases between them. CDR3 DNA sequence: TGTGCCAGCAGCGGAGAGGGGCCCATCGCGAACACCGGGGAGCTGTTTTTT. This sequence encodes CASSGEGPIANTGELFF.

This clonotype was detected only a few times. V gene TRBV14 combines with J gene TRBJ2-5; D gene uncertain. The germline V and J ends were trimmed by 2 bases and 4 bases, with 8 bases remaining between them. Per germline, CDR1 SGHDN and CDR2 FVKESK. The CDR3 spans 13 residues. The CDR3, as DNA: TGTGCCAGCAGCCAATTTCTTGGAGAGACCCAGTACTTC. This translates into CASSQFLGETQYF.

In its sample, this clonotype was seen many times. The chain recombines TRBV20-1 with TRBJ2-5; 7 nucleotides agree with TRBD2. Trimming cost V 0 bases and J 0 bases; bases outside gene matches: 7. The CDR3 contains 16 residues. Germline V gene lookup returns CDR1 DFQATT and CDR2 SNEGSKA (reference sequence). The CDR3 DNA reads as TGCAGTGCTAGAGATGGCCTAGCGGCCAACCAAGAGACCCAGTACTTC. Translating it yields CSARDGLAANQETQYF.

About this clonotype: The junction departs from the called germline gene at one end, perhaps through a read error. The chain employs TRBV12-3 or TRBV12-4 and TRBJ1-2, with 7 bases matching TRBD1. This CDR3 region has 12 residues. CDR3 sequence reads: CATRQGKHGCTF. The CDR3 coding sequence is TGTGCCACAAGACAGGGCAAGCATGGCTGCACCTTC.

The chain is built from TRBV5-1 and TRBJ1-5, with TRBD1 matching 7 bases. CDR1 and CDR2 (germline): SGHRS, YFSETQ. This CDR3 region has 13 residues. V lost 3 bases, J lost 7 bases, and 4 bases stayed unmatched. The CDR3: CASSSQGEQPQHF. In nucleotides, the CDR3 is TGCGCCAGCAGCTCTCAGGGGGAGCAGCCCCAGCATTTT.

Only a few counts were recorded for this clonotype. V and J are TRBV4-3 and TRBJ2-1, with TRBD2 matching 7 bases. This CDR3 contains 14 residues. From germline, CDR1 is LGHNA and CDR2 YSLEER. The V segment lost 7 bases and the J segment 6 bases; nucleotides outside the gene matches: 9. DNA of the CDR3: TGCGCCAGCACCCCGGGGGGAGAGGCCAATGAGCAGTTCTTC. Translating it yields CASTPGGEANEQFF.

The genes are TRBV7-2 and TRBJ1-4; D possibly corresponds to TRBD1 (6 bases). The CDR3 sequence is 17 residues long. Trimming cost V 5 bases and J 0 bases, with 16 bases left between them. Looked up from germline, CDR1 is SGHTA and CDR2 is FQGNSA. The CDR3 sequence: CASSIGGGGPTNEKLFF. The CDR3 bases are TGTGCCAGCAGCATAGGGGGAGGGGGACCAACTAATGAAAAACTGTTTTTT.

In regard to this clonotype: This may be a read error, as it is one base from a much larger clone. The rearrangement uses TRBV4-1 and TRBJ1-1; D remains ambiguous. Germline V gene data show CDR1 as MGHRA and CDR2 as YSYEKL. This CDR3 has 14 amino acids. In DNA, the CDR3 is TGCGCCAGCAGCCCTCTGAATTTGAACACTGATGCTTTCTTT. Amino acid sequence: CASSPLNLNTDAFF.

This clonotype was detected only a few times. The V and J genes are TRBV5-1 and TRBJ1-6; perhaps TRBD1 as D (5 bases). The CDR3 loop spans 16 amino acids. The V end was cut by 0 bases, the J end by 7 bases, with 14 bases between. Germline V lookup: CDR1 SGHRS, CDR2 YFSETQ. DNA of the CDR3: TGCGCCAGCAGCTTGGCAGCCGGGACTGCAAATTCACCCCTCCACTTT. Protein sequence: CASSLAAGTANSPLHF.

The chain uses TRBV27 and TRBJ1-1; no clear D gene. Germline V gene data show CDR1 as MNHEY and CDR2 as SMNVEV (reference sequence). The CDR3 totals 14 residues. With 4 bases removed from V and 3 bases from J, the gap between germline ends came to 12 bases. The CDR3 loop reads CASSSIQRDTEAFF. In nucleotides, the CDR3 is TGTGCCAGCAGTTCCATACAGAGGGACACTGAAGCTTTCTTT.

Turning to this clonotype: A much larger clone sits a single nucleotide away, making a read error possible. The chain employs TRBV10-3 and TRBJ1-1; TRBD1 matches at 8 bases. Per germline, CDR1 ENHRY and CDR2 SYGVKD. V lost 0 bases, J lost 6 bases, and 0 bases stayed unmatched. The CDR3 spans 13 residues. This CDR3 is CAISESTGAEAFF. The CDR3, as DNA: TGTGCCATCAGTGAGTCGACAGGGGCTGAAGCTTTCTTT.

This clonotype was counted ten times or more. This chain uses TRBV29-1 with TRBJ2-5; tentatively, D is TRBD1 or TRBD2 (5 bases each). The CDR3 is 13 amino acids. Germline CDR1 is SQVTM and CDR2 is ANQGSEA. V was trimmed by 4 bases and J by 7 bases, leaving 16 bases between them. CDR3 DNA sequence: TGCAGCGTTGTAGGGACCGGTCCTAGGACCCAGTACTTC. Translating gives CSVVGTGPRTQYF.

The chain has TRBV6-5 and TRBJ2-2, with 8 bases identical to TRBD2. CDR3 length equals 15 residues. V shed 7 bases and J 6 bases; nucleotides not matched to a gene: 10. Per germline, CDR1 MNHEY and CDR2 SVGAGI. The CDR3, as DNA: TGTGCCAGCATCAAAGCAGCGGGGGTGGCCGGGGAGCTGTTTTTT. Translating gives CASIKAAGVAGELFF.

There are a few counts of this clonotype. The genes are TRBV4-1 and TRBJ2-4; the D call may be TRBD1 or TRBD2 (7 bases each). The CDR3 covers 19 residues. V dropped 3 bases and J dropped 0 bases, with 21 bases sitting between them. Germline V gene sequence: CDR1 MGHRA, CDR2 YSYEKL. The CDR3 reads CASSHPQGGRGLAKNIQYF. The CDR3 nucleotides are TGCGCCAGCAGCCACCCCCAGGGAGGGAGGGGGCTAGCCAAAAACATTCAGTACTTC.

Worth noting for this clonotype: The junction departs from germline at one end; a sequencing error may be responsible. The rearrangement uses TRBV6-5 and TRBJ1-2; D perhaps matches TRBD1 (6 bases). Germline V gives CDR1 MNHEY, CDR2 SVGAGI. The CDR3 runs to 15 residues. CDR3 amino acids: CASSPKAGATYGCTF. CDR3 bases: TGTGCCAGCAGTCCCAAAGCAGGGGCAACCTATGGCTGCACCTTC.

This sequence joins TRBV2 and TRBJ1-2, with D unresolved. Germline CDR1 reads SNHLY; CDR2 reads FYNNEI. The CDR3 sequence is 14 residues long. V was pared by 5 bases and J by 4 bases, with 14 bases between. This CDR3 is CASSKSPGIYGYTF. The CDR3 DNA sequence: TGTGCCAGCAGTAAATCTCCTGGGATCTATGGCTACACCTTC.

This clonotype was counted ten times or more. This chain connects TRBV7-8 to TRBJ2-5; D possibly corresponds to TRBD1 (5 bases). This CDR3 comprises 13 residues. Deletions cut 3 bases from V and 5 bases from J, with 10 bases between. Germline CDR1 reads SGHVS; CDR2 reads FQNEAQ. The DNA of the CDR3 is TGTGCCAGCAGCTTTCAGGGCTGGGAGACCCAGTACTTC. It codes for CASSFQGWETQYF.

V and J are TRBV30 and TRBJ2-1; 9 positions agree with TRBD2. The CDR3 consists of 14 residues. J gave up 5 bases and V 2 bases, and 4 bases lay outside the gene matches. Germline CDR1 is GTSNPN and CDR2 is SVGIG (reference sequence). CDR3 in amino acids: CAWSWSGRHNEQFF. In DNA form, the CDR3 reads TGTGCCTGGAGTTGGAGCGGGAGGCACAATGAGCAGTTCTTC.

The V and J genes are TRBV6-5 and TRBJ1-2; 7 positions agree with TRBD1. Germline CDR1 is MNHEY and CDR2 is SVGAGI. This CDR3 region has 15 residues. Trimming removed 6 bases from V and 1 base from J; junction bases left unmatched: 8. The CDR3 nucleotides read TGTGCCAGCAGACGGACAGGCGTGGATAACTATGGCTACACCTTC. It encodes CASRRTGVDNYGYTF.

This clonotype was counted only a few times. The chain uses TRBV28 and TRBJ2-1; perhaps TRBD1 as D (6 bases). Trimming removed 2 bases at V and 0 bases at J, with 17 bases between. Germline V CDR1 and CDR2: MDHEN, SYDVKM. The CDR3 is 18 residues long. The chain's CDR3 is CASSLGQGIPSSYNEQFF. Written as DNA, the CDR3 is TGTGCCAGCAGTTTAGGTCAGGGGATCCCGAGCTCCTACAATGAGCAGTTCTTC.

This clonotype was counted ten times or more. The V and J genes are TRBV28 and TRBJ2-6, with a weak D call TRBD1 (6 bases). Germline V CDR1 and CDR2: MDHEN, SYDVKM. The length of the CDR3 is 15 residues. The V gene lost 6 bases and the J gene lost 1 base, with 10 bases spanning the gap. CDR3 in amino acids: CASSTTGSGANVLTF. CDR3 sequence (DNA): TGTGCCAGCAGCACCACAGGGTCTGGGGCCAACGTCCTGACTTTC.

This clonotype was counted many times. This chain connects TRBV29-1 to TRBJ1-5; 8 bases agree with TRBD1. This CDR3 has 14 amino acids. J was trimmed by 5 bases and V by 4 bases; bases with no gene match: 7. Germline V gene sequence: CDR1 SQVTM, CDR2 ANQGSEA. The CDR3 nucleotides are TGCAGCGTTGCTACAGGGGGTATGGATCAGCCCCAGCATTTT. Residues: CSVATGGMDQPQHF.

This clonotype has more than one count but fewer than ten. The rearrangement joins TRBV7-8 to TRBJ2-7; D is unresolved. Germline CDR1 SGHVS, CDR2 FQNEAQ. There are 15 residues in the CDR3. V was trimmed by 5 bases and J by 3 bases, leaving 17 bases between them. CDR3 sequence (DNA): TGTGCCAGCAGCCCGACTTGGGCTAGTGTCTACGAGCAGTACTTC. It specifies CASSPTWASVYEQYF.